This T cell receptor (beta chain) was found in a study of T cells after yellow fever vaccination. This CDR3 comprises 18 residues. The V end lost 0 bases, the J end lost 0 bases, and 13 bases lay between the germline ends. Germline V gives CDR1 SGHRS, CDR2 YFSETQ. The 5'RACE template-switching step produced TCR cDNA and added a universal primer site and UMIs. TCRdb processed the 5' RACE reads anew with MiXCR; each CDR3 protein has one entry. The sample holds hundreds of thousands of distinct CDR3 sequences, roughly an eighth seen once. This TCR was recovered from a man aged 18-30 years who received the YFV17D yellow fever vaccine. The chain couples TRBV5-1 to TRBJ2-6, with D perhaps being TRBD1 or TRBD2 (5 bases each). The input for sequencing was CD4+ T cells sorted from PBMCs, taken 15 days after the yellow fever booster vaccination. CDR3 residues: CASSLDWPGSSGANVLTF. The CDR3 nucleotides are TGCGCCAGCAGCTTGGATTGGCCAGGGAGCTCTGGGGCCAACGTCCTGACTTTC.